The 2 T cell receptor beta chains reported below all come from one sample, sequenced in a study of blood T cells in healthy people across ages. Together with a sample-barcoded 5' primer, a J-beta primer mix was included in a second PCR lasting roughly 6 to 12 cycles. TCRdb re-derived calls from the 5' RACE reads in MiXCR, one entry per CDR3 protein. The data show approximately 600,000 distinct CDR3 sequences, with around three fifths seen just once and 35% to 40% held by the top ten. What was sequenced was blood. These receptors all come from a man between 60 and 75 years old in good health.

This chain uses TRBV7-8 with TRBJ2-3, with D tentatively TRBD1 (6 bases). The CDR3 contains 12 residues. V lost 5 bases and J 9 bases, leaving 12 bases between the germline ends. Germline lookup yields CDR1 SGHVS and CDR2 FQNEAQ. CDR3 protein: CASSRSQGTQYF. CDR3 in DNA: TGTGCCAGCAGCCGCTCCCAGGGGACGCAGTATTTT. Supplemented by reference TRBV7-8 and TRBJ2-3, the full variable domain reads GAGVSQSPRYKVAKRGQDVALRCDPISGHVSLFWYQQALGQGPEFLTYFQNEAQLDKSGLPSDRFFAERPEGSVSTLKIQRTQQEDSAVYLCASSRSQGTQYFGPGTRLTVL.

The V gene is TRBV20-1, the J gene TRBJ2-3; D remains ambiguous. The V gene's germline CDR1 is DFQATT and CDR2 SNEGSKA (reference sequence). The CDR3 runs 14 residues. V was trimmed by 3 bases and J by 2 bases, leaving 12 bases between them. CDR3 in amino acids: CSARSNDYTDTQYF. CDR3 nucleotide sequence: TGCAGTGCTAGGTCGAATGATTACACAGATACGCAGTATTTT.